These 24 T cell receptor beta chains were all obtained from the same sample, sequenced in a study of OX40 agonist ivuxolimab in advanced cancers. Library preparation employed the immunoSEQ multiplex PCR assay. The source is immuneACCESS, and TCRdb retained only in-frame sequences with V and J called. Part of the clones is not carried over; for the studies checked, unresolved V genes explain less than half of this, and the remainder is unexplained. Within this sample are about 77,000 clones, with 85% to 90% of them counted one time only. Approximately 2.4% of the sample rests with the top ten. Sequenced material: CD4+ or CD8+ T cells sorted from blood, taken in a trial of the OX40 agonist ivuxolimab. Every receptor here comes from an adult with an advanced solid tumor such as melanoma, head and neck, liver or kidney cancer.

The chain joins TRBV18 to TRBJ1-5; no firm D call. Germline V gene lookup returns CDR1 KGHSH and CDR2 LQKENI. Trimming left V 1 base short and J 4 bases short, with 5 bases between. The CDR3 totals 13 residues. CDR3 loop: CASSPQENQPQHF. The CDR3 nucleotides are TGTGCCAGCTCACCACAGGAAAATCAGCCCCAGCATTTT.

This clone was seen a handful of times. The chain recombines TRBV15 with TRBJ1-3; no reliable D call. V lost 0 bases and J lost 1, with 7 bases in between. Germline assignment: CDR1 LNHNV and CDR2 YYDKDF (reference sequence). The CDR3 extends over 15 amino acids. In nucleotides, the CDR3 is TGTGCCACCAGCAGAGACAGATTATCTGGAAACACCATATATTTT. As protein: CATSRDRLSGNTIYF.

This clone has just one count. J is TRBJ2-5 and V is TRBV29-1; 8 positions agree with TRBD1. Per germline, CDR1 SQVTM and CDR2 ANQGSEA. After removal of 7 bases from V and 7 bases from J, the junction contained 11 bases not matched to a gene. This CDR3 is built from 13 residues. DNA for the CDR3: TGCAGCGCCCGAAGGGGACAGGACGGGACCCAGTACTTC. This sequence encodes CSARRGQDGTQYF.

The CDR3 protein is CASSQVRGAGNTIYF. As DNA, the CDR3 is TGTGCCAGCAGCCAAGTAAGGGGAGCTGGAAACACCATATATTTT. V is TRBV4-2 and J is TRBJ1-3, with a tentative D call TRBD1 (5 bases). The CDR3 is 15 amino acids. Germline lookup yields CDR1 LGHNA and CDR2 YNFKEQ. V lost 1 base and J 2 bases, leaving 9 bases between the germline ends.

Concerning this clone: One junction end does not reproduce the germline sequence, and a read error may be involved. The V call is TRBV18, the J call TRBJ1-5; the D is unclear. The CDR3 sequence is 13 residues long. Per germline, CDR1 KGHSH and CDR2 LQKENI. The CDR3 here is CASPPFGSQPQHF. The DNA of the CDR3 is TGTGCCAGCCCACCATTTGGGAGTCAGCCCCAGCATTTT.

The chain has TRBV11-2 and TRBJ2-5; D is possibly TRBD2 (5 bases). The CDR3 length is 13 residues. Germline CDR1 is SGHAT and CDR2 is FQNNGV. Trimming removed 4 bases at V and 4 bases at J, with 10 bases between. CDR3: CASSSSSAETQYF. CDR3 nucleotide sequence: TGTGCCAGCAGCTCAAGTAGCGCAGAGACCCAGTACTTC.

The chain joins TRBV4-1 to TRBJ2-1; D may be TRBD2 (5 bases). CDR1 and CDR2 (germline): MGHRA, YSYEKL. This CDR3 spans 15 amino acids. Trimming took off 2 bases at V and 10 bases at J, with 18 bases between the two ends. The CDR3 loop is CASSQPRTRGREQFF. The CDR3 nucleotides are TGCGCCAGCAGCCAACCGAGAACCCGGGGAAGGGAGCAGTTCTTC.

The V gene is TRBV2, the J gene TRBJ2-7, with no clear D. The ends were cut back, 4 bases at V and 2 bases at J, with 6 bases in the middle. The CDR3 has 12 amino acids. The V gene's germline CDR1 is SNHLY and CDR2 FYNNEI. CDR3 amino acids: CASSGQAYEQYF. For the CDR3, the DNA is TGTGCCAGCAGTGGACAAGCCTACGAGCAGTACTTC.

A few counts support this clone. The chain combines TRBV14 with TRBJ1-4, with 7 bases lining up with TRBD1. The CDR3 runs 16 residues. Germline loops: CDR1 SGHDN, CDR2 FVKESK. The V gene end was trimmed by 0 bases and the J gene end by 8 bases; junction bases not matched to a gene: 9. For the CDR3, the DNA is TGTGCCAGCAGCCAAGAAAGGGGACAGCGCGGCGAAAAACTGTTTTTT. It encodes CASSQERGQRGEKLFF.

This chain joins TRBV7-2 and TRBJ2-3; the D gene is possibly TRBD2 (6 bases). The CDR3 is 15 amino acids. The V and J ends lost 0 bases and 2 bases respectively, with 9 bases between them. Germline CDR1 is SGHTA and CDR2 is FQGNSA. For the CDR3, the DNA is TGTGCCAGCAGCTTAGCTGCGGGAAACACAGATACGCAGTATTTT. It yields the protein CASSLAAGNTDTQYF. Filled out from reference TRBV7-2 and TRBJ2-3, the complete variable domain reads GAGVSQSPSNKVTEKGKDVELRCDPISGHTALYWYRQSLGQGLEFLIYFQGNSAPDKSGLPSDRFSAERTGGSVSTLTIQRTQQEDSAVYLCASSLAAGNTDTQYFGPGTRLTVL.

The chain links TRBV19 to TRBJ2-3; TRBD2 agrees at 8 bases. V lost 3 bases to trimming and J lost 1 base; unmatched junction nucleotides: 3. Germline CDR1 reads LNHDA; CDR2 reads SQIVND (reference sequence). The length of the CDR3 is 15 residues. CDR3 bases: TGTGCCAGTAGTATCCAGACTAGCGGCACAGATACGCAGTATTTT. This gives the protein CASSIQTSGTDTQYF.

Here the CDR3 DNA reads TGTGCCAGCAGTTTTACCGGGACAGGGAGGACCTACGAGCAGTACTTC. Protein sequence: CASSFTGTGRTYEQYF. V is TRBV28 and J is TRBJ2-7; 9 bases are a match to TRBD1. Germline assignment: CDR1 MDHEN and CDR2 SYDVKM. V trimming: 3 bases; J trimming: 2 bases; junction bases outside the gene matches: 8. The CDR3 consists of 16 residues.

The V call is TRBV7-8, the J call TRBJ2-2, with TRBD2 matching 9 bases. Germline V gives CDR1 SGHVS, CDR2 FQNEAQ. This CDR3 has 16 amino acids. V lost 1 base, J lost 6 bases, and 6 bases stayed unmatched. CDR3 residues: CASSLGGSGSAGELFF. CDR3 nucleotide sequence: TGTGCCAGCAGCTTAGGAGGTAGCGGGAGCGCCGGGGAGCTGTTTTTT.

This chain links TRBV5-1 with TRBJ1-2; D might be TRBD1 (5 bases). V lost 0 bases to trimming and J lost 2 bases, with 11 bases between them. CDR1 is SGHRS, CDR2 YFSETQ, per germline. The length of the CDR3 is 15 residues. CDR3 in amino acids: CASSLVAGDNYGYTF. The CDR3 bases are TGCGCCAGCAGCTTGGTGGCGGGGGACAACTATGGCTACACCTTC.

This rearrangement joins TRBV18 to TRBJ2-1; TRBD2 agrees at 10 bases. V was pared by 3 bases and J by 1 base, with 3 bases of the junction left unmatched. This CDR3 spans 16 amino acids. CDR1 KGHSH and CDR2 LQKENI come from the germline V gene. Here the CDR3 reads CASSPEREGSYNEQFF. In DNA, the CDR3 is TGTGCCAGCTCACCCGAGCGGGAGGGGTCCTACAATGAGCAGTTCTTC.

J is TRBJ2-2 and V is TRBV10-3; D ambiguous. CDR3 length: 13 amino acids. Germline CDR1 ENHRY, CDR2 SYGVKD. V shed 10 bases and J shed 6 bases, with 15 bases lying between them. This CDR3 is CATGNSLPGELFF. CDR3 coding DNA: TGTGCCACGGGTAACAGCTTACCCGGGGAGCTGTTTTTT.

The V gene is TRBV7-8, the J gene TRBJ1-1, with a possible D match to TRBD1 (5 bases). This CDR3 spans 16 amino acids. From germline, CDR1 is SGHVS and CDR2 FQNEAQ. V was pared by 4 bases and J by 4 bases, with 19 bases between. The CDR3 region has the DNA TGTGCCAGCAGCTCGTCAACCCATCCTGGGGGCACTGAAGCTTTCTTT. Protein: CASSSSTHPGGTEAFF. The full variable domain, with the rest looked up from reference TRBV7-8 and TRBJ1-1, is GAGVSQSPRYKVAKRGQDVALRCDPISGHVSLFWYQQALGQGPEFLTYFQNEAQLDKSGLPSDRFFAERPEGSVSTLKIQRTQQEDSAVYLCASSSSTHPGGTEAFFGQGTRLTVV.

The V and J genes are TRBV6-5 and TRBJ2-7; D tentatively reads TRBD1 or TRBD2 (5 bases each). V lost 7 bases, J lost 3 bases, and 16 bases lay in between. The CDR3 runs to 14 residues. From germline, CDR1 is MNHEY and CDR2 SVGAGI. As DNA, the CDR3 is TGTGCCAGCACCGCTTCTGGGACGGTCTACGAGCAGTACTTC. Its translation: CASTASGTVYEQYF.

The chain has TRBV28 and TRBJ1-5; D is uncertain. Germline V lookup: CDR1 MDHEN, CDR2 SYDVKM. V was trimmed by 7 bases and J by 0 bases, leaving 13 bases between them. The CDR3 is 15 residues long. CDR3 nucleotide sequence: TGTGCCAGCACTCCCGCGGGTACTAGCAATCAGCCCCAGCATTTT. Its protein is CASTPAGTSNQPQHF.

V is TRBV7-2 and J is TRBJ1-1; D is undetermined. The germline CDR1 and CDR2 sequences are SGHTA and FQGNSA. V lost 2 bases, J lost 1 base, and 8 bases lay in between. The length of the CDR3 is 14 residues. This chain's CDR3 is CASSLPTENTEAFF. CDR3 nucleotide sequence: TGTGCCAGCAGCTTACCCACCGAGAACACTGAAGCTTTCTTT.

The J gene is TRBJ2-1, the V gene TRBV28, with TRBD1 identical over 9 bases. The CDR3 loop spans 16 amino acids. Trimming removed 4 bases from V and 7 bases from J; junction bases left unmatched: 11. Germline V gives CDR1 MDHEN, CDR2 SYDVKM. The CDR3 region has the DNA TGTGCCAGCAGTTCCCCCGGGACAGGGTTGAATAATGAGCAGTTCTTC. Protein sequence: CASSSPGTGLNNEQFF.

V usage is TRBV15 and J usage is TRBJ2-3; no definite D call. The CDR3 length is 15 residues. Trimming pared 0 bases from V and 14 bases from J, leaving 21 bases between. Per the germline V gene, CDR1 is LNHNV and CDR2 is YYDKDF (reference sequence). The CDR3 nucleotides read TGTGCCACCAGCAGAGATCCGAGTTCGGCCCTAAGTGTGTATTTT. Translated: CATSRDPSSALSVYF.

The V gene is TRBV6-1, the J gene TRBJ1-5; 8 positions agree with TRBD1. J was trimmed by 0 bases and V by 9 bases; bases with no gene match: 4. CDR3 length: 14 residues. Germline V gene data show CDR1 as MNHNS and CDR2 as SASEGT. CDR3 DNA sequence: TGTGCCAGTTGGACAGGGATTAGCAATCAGCCCCAGCATTTT. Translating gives CASWTGISNQPQHF.

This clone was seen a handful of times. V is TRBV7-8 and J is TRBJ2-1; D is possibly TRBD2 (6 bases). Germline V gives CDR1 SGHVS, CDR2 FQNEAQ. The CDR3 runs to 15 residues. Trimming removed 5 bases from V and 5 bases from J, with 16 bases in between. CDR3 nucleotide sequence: TGTGCCAGCAGCCAGACCATAGCGGCCAACAATGAGCAGTTCTTC. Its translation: CASSQTIAANNEQFF.